This T cell receptor (beta chain) was identified during a study of spatial heterogeneity in lung cancer. Germline V lookup: CDR1 SGHRS, CDR2 YFSETQ. Trimming cost V 4 bases and J 4 bases, with 9 bases left between them. The CDR3 totals 13 residues. Time point denoted: sample taken at primary tumor resection. Sequencing covered unsorted whole RNA taken from tumor, nontumor lung or frozen PBMC. The donors comprised approximately 72 untreated early-stage non-small cell lung cancer patients. MiXCR, run by TCRdb on the 5' RACE reads, gives a single entry per CDR3 protein. The sample has some 85,000 distinct CDR3 sequences, approximately 20% seen once.

V gene TRBV5-1 combines with J gene TRBJ1-5; D unresolved. Sequenced here: PBMCs, sampled at surgery. The TCR comes from a male donor with early-stage non-small cell lung cancer. The chain's CDR3 is CASSLGPNQPQHF. The CDR3 DNA is TGCGCCAGCAGCCTGGGTCCTAATCAGCCCCAGCATTTT. Together with reference TRBV5-1 and TRBJ1-5, the CDR3 gives the full variable domain: KAGVTQTPRYLIKTRGQQVTLSCSPISGHRSVSWYQQTPGQGLQFLFEYFSETQRNKGNFPGRFSGRQFSNSRSEMNVSTLELGDSALYLCASSLGPNQPQHFGDGTRLSIL.